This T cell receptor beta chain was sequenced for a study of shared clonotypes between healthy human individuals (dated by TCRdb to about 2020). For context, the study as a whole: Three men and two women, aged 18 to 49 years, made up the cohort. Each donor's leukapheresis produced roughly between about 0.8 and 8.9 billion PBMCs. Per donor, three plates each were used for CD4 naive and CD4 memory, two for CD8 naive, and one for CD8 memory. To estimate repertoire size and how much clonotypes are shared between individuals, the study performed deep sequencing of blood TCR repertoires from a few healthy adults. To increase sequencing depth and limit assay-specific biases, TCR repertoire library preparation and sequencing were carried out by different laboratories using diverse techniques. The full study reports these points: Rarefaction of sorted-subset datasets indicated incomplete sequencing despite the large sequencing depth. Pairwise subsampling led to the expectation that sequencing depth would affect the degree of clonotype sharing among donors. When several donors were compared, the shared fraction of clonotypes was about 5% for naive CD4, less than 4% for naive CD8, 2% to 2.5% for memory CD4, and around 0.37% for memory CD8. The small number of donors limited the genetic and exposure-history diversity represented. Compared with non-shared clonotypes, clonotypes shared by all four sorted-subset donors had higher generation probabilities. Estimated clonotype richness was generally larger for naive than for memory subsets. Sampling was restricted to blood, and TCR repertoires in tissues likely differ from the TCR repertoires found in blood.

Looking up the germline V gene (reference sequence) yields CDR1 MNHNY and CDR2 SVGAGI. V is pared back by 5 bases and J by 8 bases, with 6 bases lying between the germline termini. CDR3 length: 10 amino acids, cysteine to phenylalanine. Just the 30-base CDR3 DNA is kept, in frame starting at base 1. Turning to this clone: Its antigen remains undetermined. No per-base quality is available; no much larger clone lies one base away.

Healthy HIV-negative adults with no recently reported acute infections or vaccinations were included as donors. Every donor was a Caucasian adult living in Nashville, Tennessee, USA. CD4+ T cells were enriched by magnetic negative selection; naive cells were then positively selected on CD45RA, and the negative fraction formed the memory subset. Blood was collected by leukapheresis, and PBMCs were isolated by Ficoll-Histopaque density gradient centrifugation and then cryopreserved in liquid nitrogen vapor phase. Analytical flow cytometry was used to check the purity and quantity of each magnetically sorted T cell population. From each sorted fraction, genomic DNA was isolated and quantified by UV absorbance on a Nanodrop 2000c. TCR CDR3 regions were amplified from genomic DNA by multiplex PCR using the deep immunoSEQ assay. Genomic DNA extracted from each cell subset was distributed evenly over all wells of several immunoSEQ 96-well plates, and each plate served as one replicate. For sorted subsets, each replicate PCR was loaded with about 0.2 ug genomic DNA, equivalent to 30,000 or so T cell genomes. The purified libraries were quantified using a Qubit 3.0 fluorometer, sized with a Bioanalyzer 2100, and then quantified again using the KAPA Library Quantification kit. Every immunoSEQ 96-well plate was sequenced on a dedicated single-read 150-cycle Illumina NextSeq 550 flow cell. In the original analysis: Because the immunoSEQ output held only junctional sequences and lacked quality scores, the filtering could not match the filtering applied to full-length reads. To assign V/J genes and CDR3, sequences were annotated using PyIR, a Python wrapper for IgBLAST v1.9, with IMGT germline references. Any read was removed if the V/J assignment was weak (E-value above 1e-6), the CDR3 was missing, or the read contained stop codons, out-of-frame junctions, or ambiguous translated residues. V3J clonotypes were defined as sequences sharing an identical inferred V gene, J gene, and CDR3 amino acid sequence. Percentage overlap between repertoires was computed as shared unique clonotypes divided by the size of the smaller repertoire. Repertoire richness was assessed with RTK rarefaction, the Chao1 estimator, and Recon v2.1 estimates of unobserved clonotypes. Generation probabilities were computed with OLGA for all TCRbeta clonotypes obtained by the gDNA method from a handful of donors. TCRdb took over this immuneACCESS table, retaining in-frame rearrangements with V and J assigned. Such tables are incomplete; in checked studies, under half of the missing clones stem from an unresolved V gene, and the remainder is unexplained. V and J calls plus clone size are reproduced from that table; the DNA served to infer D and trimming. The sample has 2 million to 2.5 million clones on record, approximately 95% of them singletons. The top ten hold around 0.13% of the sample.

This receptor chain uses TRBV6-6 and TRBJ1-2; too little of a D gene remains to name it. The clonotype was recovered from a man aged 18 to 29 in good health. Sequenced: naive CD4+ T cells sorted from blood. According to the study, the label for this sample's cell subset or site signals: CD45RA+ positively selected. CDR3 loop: CASSADGYTF. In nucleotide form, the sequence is TGTGCCAGCAGTGCAGACGGCTACACCTTC.